The 27 T cell receptor beta chains below all came from one sample that was sequenced in a study of identical twins. One entry per CDR3 protein results from TCRdb running MiXCR on the 5' RACE reads. The data hold hundreds of thousands of distinct CDR3 sequences, with 18% observed a single time. This sample also belongs to another study, concerning T cells expressing NK-cell markers.

The sequencing sample was made of PBMCs. The receptor source for this set is a woman younger than 35 in good health.

This clonotype has just a few counts. The chain combines TRBV6-1 with TRBJ2-7; D perhaps matches TRBD1 (6 bases). Trimming left V 5 bases short and J 4 bases short, with 18 bases between. Germline V gene sequence: CDR1 MNHNS, CDR2 SASEGT. The CDR3 runs 15 residues. The CDR3 DNA sequence: TGTGCCAGCAGTCTCCTTGGGACAACCCAATACGAGCAGTACTTC. Its translation is CASSLLGTTQYEQYF.

Comments on this clonotype: At one end, the junction sequence differs from germline, possibly due to a read error. This chain joins TRBV5-1 and TRBJ2-2; D is possibly TRBD1 or TRBD2 (5 bases each). The CDR3 runs 15 residues. From germline, CDR1 is SGHRS and CDR2 YFSETQ. Written as DNA, the CDR3 is TGCTCCAGCAGCTTCCCCCAGGGACGAAACGGGGAGCTGTTTTTT. Protein: CSSSFPQGRNGELFF.

This clonotype was seen at least ten times. The genes are TRBV20-1 and TRBJ1-1; no firm D call. V was trimmed by 4 bases and J by 3 bases, leaving 9 bases between them. This CDR3 comprises 12 residues. Germline-derived CDR1 and CDR2 are DFQATT and SNEGSKA (reference sequence). The CDR3 nucleotides are TGCAGTGCTACCTCGGGGTACACTGAAGCTTTCTTT. Residues: CSATSGYTEAFF.

The chain combines TRBV25-1 with TRBJ2-7, with TRBD1 matching 9 bases. The ends lost 6 bases at V and 7 bases at J; junction bases unmatched: 13. The CDR3 is 15 amino acids. Per germline, CDR1 MGHDK and CDR2 SYGVNS. In DNA form, the CDR3 reads TGTGCCAGCAGCCGGGGGGACAGGGAATTGGGTGAGCAGTACTTC. As protein: CASSRGDRELGEQYF.

This chain links TRBV10-3 with TRBJ2-5, with D uncertain. The CDR3 extends over 12 amino acids. CDR1 and CDR2 (germline): ENHRY, SYGVKD. The V gene lost 6 bases and the J gene lost 4 bases, with 9 bases spanning the gap. In DNA, the CDR3 is TGTGCCATCAGCGCCTCGGGAGAGACCCAGTACTTC. Translated: CAISASGETQYF.

This clonotype has more than one count but fewer than ten. Germline is not matched at one junction end, which may reflect a read error. The V and J genes are TRBV5-1 and TRBJ2-7, with a weak D call TRBD2 (6 bases). The germline CDR1 and CDR2 sequences are SGHRS and YFSETQ. The CDR3 totals 16 residues. CDR3 sequence (DNA): TGCGCCAGCAGATTGGGGCTGGCGGGCGGGGTACACGAGCAGTACTTC. Translated: CASRLGLAGGVHEQYF.

There are a few counts of this clonotype. The gene calls are TRBV6-1 and TRBJ1-2; possible D gene TRBD1, 6 bases. Trimming shortened V by 7 bases and J by 4 bases, and 13 bases separated the two germline ends. CDR1 and CDR2 from the germline V gene are MNHNS and SASEGT. The CDR3 has 13 residues. CDR3 protein: CASTRDTSYGYTF. The CDR3 DNA reads TGTGCCAGCACCCGGGACACCTCCTATGGCTACACCTTC.

Only a few counts were recorded for this clonotype. The chain joins TRBV7-8 to TRBJ2-1; TRBD2 matches 9 bases. From germline, CDR1 is SGHVS and CDR2 FQNEAQ. V lost 1 base to trimming and J lost 7 bases; unmatched junction nucleotides: 8. The CDR3 is made up of 16 amino acids. CDR3 loop: CASSLGSSGRLNEQFF. CDR3 DNA: TGTGCCAGCAGCTTAGGTAGTAGCGGGAGACTGAATGAGCAGTTCTTC.

This clonotype was observed a few times. The chain links TRBV5-1 to TRBJ2-2, with 10 bases lining up with TRBD2. The CDR3 covers 17 residues. Trimming at V came to 2 bases and at J to 1 base, leaving 5 bases not matched to a gene. CDR1 and CDR2 from the germline V gene are SGHRS and YFSETQ. The CDR3 loop is CASSLWTSGENTGELFF. In nucleotides, the CDR3 is TGCGCCAGCAGCTTATGGACTAGCGGAGAGAACACCGGGGAGCTGTTTTTT. Variable domain in full (rest from reference TRBV5-1 and TRBJ2-2): KAGVTQTPRYLIKTRGQQVTLSCSPISGHRSVSWYQQTPGQGLQFLFEYFSETQRNKGNFPGRFSGRQFSNSRSEMNVSTLELGDSALYLCASSLWTSGENTGELFFGEGSRLTVL.

The chain links TRBV5-1 to TRBJ2-3, with D tentatively TRBD1 (5 bases). Trimming cost V 0 bases and J 1 base, with 6 bases left between them. This CDR3 spans 14 amino acids. Germline V gives CDR1 SGHRS, CDR2 YFSETQ. CDR3 amino acids: CASSLETGTDTQYF. The CDR3 DNA is TGCGCCAGCAGCTTGGAGACAGGCACAGATACGCAGTATTTT.

This clonotype appeared many times. The chain links TRBV5-1 to TRBJ2-1, with 10 bases fitting TRBD1. Looked up from germline, CDR1 is SGHRS and CDR2 is YFSETQ. The V gene end was trimmed by 4 bases and the J gene end by 7 bases; junction bases not matched to a gene: 8. The CDR3 has 15 amino acids. The CDR3 coding sequence is TGCGCCAGCAGCCAGGGGTGGACAGGGGGAAATGAGCAGTTCTTC. The encoded protein is CASSQGWTGGNEQFF.

This chain joins TRBV20-1 and TRBJ2-2, with a possible D match to TRBD2 (6 bases). Germline V gives CDR1 DFQATT, CDR2 SNEGSKA (reference sequence). This CDR3 spans 16 amino acids. Trimming cost V 0 bases and J 8 bases, with 19 bases left between them. CDR3 region: CSARDPGRTDIGELFF. The DNA for the CDR3 is TGCAGTGCTAGAGATCCGGGGAGGACGGACATAGGGGAGCTGTTTTTT.

This clonotype was detected a few times. CDR3 nucleotides: TGTGCCAGCAGTTACTCGCTCGGGGGCTACGCAGATACGCAGTATTTT. As protein: CASSYSLGGYADTQYF. This chain joins TRBV6-5 and TRBJ2-3, with D perhaps assigned TRBD1 or TRBD2 (6 bases each). The CDR3 consists of 16 residues. V was pared by 0 bases and J by 4 bases, with 14 bases between. Per the germline V gene, CDR1 is MNHEY and CDR2 is SVGAGI.

This clonotype was counted a few times. This chain connects TRBV5-1 to TRBJ2-7; maybe TRBD1 (5 bases). This CDR3 contains 15 residues. Trimming stripped 0 bases from V and 0 bases from J, with 10 bases between. Germline V CDR1 and CDR2: SGHRS, YFSETQ. The CDR3, as DNA: TGCGCCAGCAGCTTGGAAACAGGAATCTCCTACGAGCAGTACTTC. Protein: CASSLETGISYEQYF. Using reference TRBV5-1 and TRBJ2-7 for the parts outside the CDR3, the full variable domain is KAGVTQTPRYLIKTRGQQVTLSCSPISGHRSVSWYQQTPGQGLQFLFEYFSETQRNKGNFPGRFSGRQFSNSRSEMNVSTLELGDSALYLCASSLETGISYEQYFGPGTRLTVT.

The rearrangement links TRBV5-1 to TRBJ2-3, with a possible D match to TRBD2 (5 bases). Trimming pared 5 bases from V and 0 bases from J, leaving 19 bases between. This CDR3 spans 17 amino acids. The germline gives CDR1 SGHRS, CDR2 YFSETQ. DNA for the CDR3: TGCGCCAGCAGTCTCAGCGGAAGAAGCGTAAGCACAGATACGCAGTATTTT. Translated, it gives CASSLSGRSVSTDTQYF.

To note about this clonotype: Mismatch with germline at one junction end may stem from a read error. The V and J genes are TRBV9 and TRBJ2-7, with D maybe TRBD1 (6 bases). Germline V lookup: CDR1 SGDLS, CDR2 YYNGEE. The CDR3 is 13 amino acids. In DNA form, the CDR3 reads TGTGCCAGCAGCGTAACAGGGTCCTCCGAGCAGTACTTC. It encodes CASSVTGSSEQYF.

In DNA form, the CDR3 reads TGCGCCAGCAGCTTCAGGGGGTCGGGGGCTCAAGAGACCCAGTACTTC. Protein product: CASSFRGSGAQETQYF. The V and J genes are TRBV5-1 and TRBJ2-5, with D maybe TRBD1 (7 bases). Trimming stripped 2 bases from V and 2 bases from J, with 16 bases between. Germline V CDR1 and CDR2: SGHRS, YFSETQ. The CDR3 has 16 residues.

This clonotype has only a few counts. The chain employs TRBV20-1 and TRBJ2-1; D ambiguous. Per germline, CDR1 DFQATT and CDR2 SNEGSKA (reference sequence). The length of the CDR3 is 12 residues. Deletions cut 2 bases from V and 5 bases from J, with 7 bases between. The DNA for the CDR3 is TGCAGTGCTAGACCACTACACAATGAGCAGTTCTTC. Protein product: CSARPLHNEQFF.

The genes are TRBV10-1 and TRBJ2-2, with a weak D call TRBD1 (5 bases). V shed 6 bases and J shed 0 bases, with 14 bases lying between them. Germline V gives CDR1 WNHNN, CDR2 SYGVQD (reference sequence). The CDR3 is made up of 16 amino acids. The chain's CDR3 is CASSDPLGANTGELFF. As DNA, the CDR3 is TGCGCCAGCAGCGATCCTCTAGGGGCGAACACCGGGGAGCTGTTTTTT.

The J gene is TRBJ2-3, the V gene TRBV7-6; D possibly corresponds to TRBD1 (6 bases). The CDR3 length is 15 residues. The V end lost 3 bases, the J end lost 5 bases, and 15 bases lay between the germline ends. Germline values: CDR1 SGHVS, CDR2 FNYEAQ. The DNA of the CDR3 is TGTGCCAGCAGCTTCGGTAGGAGAGGGGGAGATACGCAGTATTTT. It is translated as CASSFGRRGGDTQYF.

The chain combines TRBV2 with TRBJ1-5; 7 bases are shared with TRBD1. CDR3 size: 16 residues. Germline loops: CDR1 SNHLY, CDR2 FYNNEI. J lost 6 bases, V lost 1 base, and 9 bases had no gene match. The CDR3 nucleotides are TGTGCCAGCAGTGAAGGGGGGGCAGGGGGATCTCAGCCCCAGCATTTT. Translation gives CASSEGGAGGSQPQHF. The full variable domain, completed using reference TRBV2 and TRBJ1-5, is EPEVTQTPSHQVTQMGQEVILRCVPISNHLYFYWYRQILGQKVEFLVSFYNNEISEKSEIFDDQFSVERPDGSNFTLKIRSTKLEDSAMYFCASSEGGAGGSQPQHFGDGTRLSIL.

This clonotype was detected a few times. The chain carries TRBV5-1 and TRBJ2-5; D not certain. The germline V and J ends were trimmed by 4 bases and 3 bases, with 16 bases remaining between them. This CDR3 is built from 15 residues. The germline gives CDR1 SGHRS, CDR2 YFSETQ. CDR3 nucleotides: TGCGCCAGCAGCCTGGAAGGACGTGCTAAAGAGACCCAGTACTTC. Translated: CASSLEGRAKETQYF.

Worth noting for this clonotype: One junction end does not reproduce the germline sequence, and a read error may be involved. The chain combines TRBV7-9 with TRBJ1-1; D is ambiguous. The CDR3 extends over 12 amino acids. The V gene's germline CDR1 is SEHNR and CDR2 FQNEAQ (reference sequence). This chain's CDR3 is CAISPRSTEAFF. The CDR3 DNA is TGTGCCATCAGCCCGAGGTCCACTGAAGCTTTCTTT.

The sample holds a few counts of this clonotype. The chain is built from TRBV20-1 and TRBJ1-1, with 8 positions matching TRBD1. This CDR3 region has 15 residues. Germline CDR1 DFQATT, CDR2 SNEGSKA (reference sequence). The trim removed 1 base at V and 6 bases at J, leaving 10 bases unmatched. The CDR3 reads CSARVVGQGRPEAFF. The CDR3 DNA reads as TGCAGTGCTAGAGTTGTAGGACAGGGAAGGCCTGAAGCTTTCTTT.

This sequence joins TRBV4-3 and TRBJ2-3; D perhaps matches TRBD2 (6 bases). The germline CDR1 and CDR2 sequences are LGHNA and YSLEER. The CDR3 totals 16 residues. With 1 base removed from V and 6 bases from J, the gap between germline ends came to 17 bases. CDR3 DNA: TGCGCCAGCAGCCAAGTGGGGGGTTTAGTGTTGGATACGCAGTATTTT. This encodes CASSQVGGLVLDTQYF.

This clonotype was seen more than once but under ten times. This sequence joins TRBV12-3 or TRBV12-4 and TRBJ2-5; 8 nucleotides line up with TRBD1. The CDR3 runs 14 residues. Germline trimming cut 5 bases from V and 7 bases from J; bases unmatched to any gene: 9. The CDR3 spells CASSTGQGRWTQYF. CDR3 coding DNA: TGTGCCAGCAGTACCGGACAGGGCCGGTGGACCCAGTACTTC.

This clonotype has only a few counts. The chain combines TRBV20-1 with TRBJ1-2; no clear D gene. V lost 6 bases and J 1 base, leaving 9 bases between the germline ends. The germline V gene encodes CDR1 DFQATT and CDR2 SNEGSKA (reference sequence). The CDR3 consists of 12 residues. This CDR3 reads CSAAWGNYGYTF. Here the CDR3 DNA reads TGCAGTGCCGCGTGGGGTAACTATGGCTACACCTTC.